These 8 T cell receptor beta chains came from one sample sequenced in a study of PD-1 blockade in classical Hodgkin lymphoma. Time point of the sample: cycle 4 day 1 (C4D1), after 6 weeks of nivolumab. Every patient experienced relapse after autologous stem cell transplantation, and brentuximab vedotin exposure varied. The table came from immunoSEQ multiplex PCR; TCRdb's copy has only in-frame clones and leaves some out. The table shows roughly 100,000 clones, with roughly nine tenths occurring only once. The sample in question was peripheral blood mononuclear cells (PBMCs), obtained before the fourth cycle of nivolumab. The receptors originated from a human donor with classical Hodgkin lymphoma.

The chain couples TRBV6-1 to TRBJ1-3; weak D call: TRBD1 (5 bases). CDR3 length: 15 amino acids. V shed 4 bases and J shed 0 bases, with 10 bases lying between them. Germline CDR1 MNHNS, CDR2 SASEGT. The CDR3 protein is CASSALTASGNTIYF. DNA of the CDR3: TGTGCCAGCAGTGCTTTGACAGCCTCTGGAAACACCATATATTTT.

The rearrangement joins TRBV2 to TRBJ2-1; TRBD1 or TRBD2 may be the D gene (5 bases each). The germline CDR1 and CDR2 sequences are SNHLY and FYNNEI. Trimming shortened V by 8 bases and J by 4 bases, and 18 bases separated the two germline ends. CDR3 length equals 15 residues. For the CDR3, the DNA is TGTGCCAGCGGAAGGGACCCGCCGGTTTACAATGAGCAGTTCTTC. Residues: CASGRDPPVYNEQFF.

The chain has TRBV25-1 and TRBJ1-2; 8 bases line up with TRBD1. J gave up 0 bases and V 3 bases, and 0 bases lay outside the gene matches. Germline V gene data show CDR1 as MGHDK and CDR2 as SYGVNS. The CDR3 contains 14 residues. CDR3: CASSDRGPNYGYTF. CDR3 bases: TGTGCCAGCAGTGACAGGGGGCCTAACTATGGCTACACCTTC.

The rearrangement links TRBV7-2 to TRBJ2-7; the D is unclear. Trimming took 2 bases from V and 6 from J, leaving 11 bases between them. This CDR3 is 13 amino acids long. CDR1 is SGHTA, CDR2 FQGNSA, per germline. As DNA, the CDR3 is TGTGCCAGCAGCTTATCAGGTCTGAGCGAGCAGTACTTC. It is translated as CASSLSGLSEQYF.

This chain uses TRBV30 with TRBJ1-2; 7 nucleotides agree with TRBD1. The CDR3 has 12 amino acids. After removal of 5 bases from V and 8 bases from J, the junction contained 8 bases not matched to a gene. Germline V CDR1 and CDR2: GTSNPN, SVGIG (reference sequence). The CDR3 DNA reads as TGTGCCTGGGAGGGGGCAGGGGTGGGCTACACCTTC. Its translation: CAWEGAGVGYTF. The variable domain in full, with the rest retrieved from reference TRBV30 and TRBJ1-2, is SQTIHQWPATLVQPVGSPLSLECTVEGTSNPNLYWYRQAAGRGLQLLFYSVGIGQISSEVPQNLSASRPQDRQFILSSKKLLLSDSGFYLCAWEGAGVGYTFGSGTRLTVV.

Only a few counts were recorded for this clone. This chain joins TRBV5-1 and TRBJ2-2; 9 nucleotides line up with TRBD1. V shed 1 base, J shed 8 bases, and the junction held 15 bases outside the gene matches. The germline CDR1 and CDR2 sequences are SGHRS and YFSETQ. This CDR3 spans 18 amino acids. This CDR3 is CASSLQWDRDVTPGELFF. CDR3 DNA: TGCGCCAGCAGCTTGCAATGGGACAGGGATGTTACACCGGGGGAGCTGTTTTTT.

This clone was counted once. The V gene is TRBV15, the J gene TRBJ1-5; TRBD1 is a possible D gene (6 bases). The CDR3 totals 15 residues. In germline, CDR1 is LNHNV, CDR2 YYDKDF (reference sequence). V was shortened by 0 bases and J by 6 bases, with 12 bases between the two germline ends. CDR3 residues: CATSRDGGLGQPQHF. CDR3 nucleotides: TGTGCCACCAGCAGAGATGGGGGGCTGGGTCAGCCCCAGCATTTT.

The chain has TRBV28 and TRBJ1-2; 9 nucleotides line up with TRBD1. There are 12 residues in the CDR3. The germline V gene has CDR1 MDHEN and CDR2 SYDVKM. Trimming cost V 11 bases and J 2 bases; bases outside gene matches: 3. CDR3 sequence reads: CAGGQGNYGYTF. DNA for the CDR3: TGTGCCGGGGGACAGGGCAACTATGGCTACACCTTC.